The rows below give T cell receptor beta chains drawn from one sample of a study of STAT5B mutations in CD4+ large granular lymphocyte leukemia. Assay used: immunoSEQ multiplex PCR; TCRdb lists only in-frame clones, some missing. The sample has over 8,000 clones, about 80% seen once; the top ten hold roughly three quarters. The specimen was PBMCs. The source of these receptors is a man aged 55 to 69 with CD4+ T-cell large granular lymphocyte leukemia. The CDR3 runs from the conserved cysteine through the conserved F or W. A D gene is named only where the DNA matches it firmly. Expanded clones get a size class; other rows say once, few or many, or leave the size out.

cdr3_aa,cdr3_nt,clone_size,v_call,j_call,d_call
CASSLDPGGSGDTQYF,TGTGCCAGCAGCTTAGACCCAGGGGGCTCGGGAGATACGCAGTATTTT,-,TRBV7-9,TRBJ2-3,TRBD1
CASSGGEQFF,TGTGCCAGCAGTGGTGGTGAGCAGTTCTTC,-,TRBV2,TRBJ2-1,-
CASRLEGRKSSGANVLTF,TGTGCCAGCCGCCTCGAGGGACGGAAGAGCTCTGGGGCCAACGTCCTGACTTTC,once,TRBV7-8,TRBJ2-6,-
CASSSVELTYQPQHF,TGTGCCAGCAGTTCAGTTGAATTAACCTATCAGCCCCAGCATTTT,-,TRBV28,TRBJ1-5,-
CASSEGPKNIQYF,TGTGCCAGCAGTGAAGGGCCCAAAAACATTCAGTACTTC,-,TRBV2,TRBJ2-4,-
CASSFRPLFGSQSGQSHYEQYF,TGTGCCAGCAGTTTCCGCCCCCTCTTTGGATCTCAGTCGGGACAAAGTCACTACGAGCAGTACTTC,-,TRBV27,TRBJ2-7,-
CASSVSGTASSFTDTQYF,TGTGCCAGCAGCGTATCCGGGACAGCCTCAAGTTTCACAGATACGCAGTATTTT,-,TRBV7-9,TRBJ2-3,TRBD1
CAISESATLYEQYF,TGTGCCATCAGTGAGTCGGCCACCCTCTACGAGCAGTACTTC,-,TRBV10-3,TRBJ2-7,-
CASSLRGYDTEAFF,TGTGCCAGCAGTTTAAGGGGGTACGACACTGAAGCTTTCTTT,large,TRBV28,TRBJ1-1,-
CASSLTQHRDGNYEQYF,TGTGCCAGCAGTTTAACCCAGCACCGGGACGGAAACTACGAGCAGTACTTC,-,TRBV27,TRBJ2-7,-
CATSSGPRVWQYF,TGTGCCACCTCATCCGGGCCCCGAGTCTGGCAGTACTTC,-,TRBV6-1,TRBJ2-7,-
CASSQESSGGFNEQFF,TGCGCCAGCAGCCAAGAGTCTAGCGGGGGCTTCAATGAGCAGTTCTTC,-,TRBV4-3,TRBJ2-1,TRBD2
CASSAGANTEAFF,TGTGCCAGCAGTGCAGGGGCGAACACTGAAGCTTTCTTT,-,TRBV6-4,TRBJ1-1,-
CATSRETDSGELFF,TGTGCCACCAGCAGGGAGACCGACAGCGGGGAGCTGTTTTTT,-,TRBV15,TRBJ2-2,-
CASKNPYSTRANYGYTF,TGTGCCAGTAAGAACCCCTACAGCACCAGAGCTAACTATGGCTACACCTTC,-,TRBV19,TRBJ1-2,-
CAWSLDRSSYEQYF,TGTGCCTGGAGTCTAGACAGAAGCTCCTACGAGCAGTACTTC,-,TRBV30,TRBJ2-7,-
CASSVGDQWPAENGNTIYF,TGTGCCAGCAGCGTGGGGGATCAGTGGCCAGCGGAGAATGGAAACACCATATATTTT,-,TRBV9,TRBJ1-3,-
CASTTGTSGGNEQFF,TGTGCCAGTACCACCGGGACTAGCGGGGGGAATGAGCAGTTCTTC,-,TRBV11-1,TRBJ2-1,TRBD2
CASSILAGIETQYF,TGTGCCAGTAGTATTCTTGCAGGGATAGAGACCCAGTACTTC,few,TRBV19,TRBJ2-5,-
CASSAGDGDYEQYF,TGTGCCAGCAGCGCAGGGGACGGGGACTACGAGCAGTACTTC,-,TRBV9,TRBJ2-7,-
CASNLAGGSSYEQYF,TGCGCCAGCAACCTAGCGGGAGGGAGCTCCTACGAGCAGTACTTC,-,TRBV5-1,TRBJ2-7,TRBD2
CATGLAGKSNADTQYF,TGTGCCACAGGACTAGCGGGAAAATCGAACGCAGATACGCAGTATTTT,-,TRBV5-4,TRBJ2-3,TRBD2
CASSFRGSGANVLTF,TGTGCCAGCAGCTTCCGGGGCTCTGGGGCCAACGTCCTGACTTTC,-,TRBV11-2,TRBJ2-6,-
CASSPRGDRAYEQYF,TGTGCCAGCAGCCCAAGGGGGGACAGGGCCTACGAGCAGTACTTC,-,TRBV7-6,TRBJ2-7,TRBD1
CASSVAPVNTEAFF,TGTGCCAGCAGCGTAGCACCGGTGAACACTGAAGCTTTCTTT,-,TRBV9,TRBJ1-1,-
CASSQPPLGGTLRRNPDTQYF,TGCGCCAGCAGCCAACCACCTCTGGGGGGGACTCTTAGGAGGAACCCAGATACGCAGTATTTT,-,TRBV4-1,TRBJ2-3,TRBD2
CASSFREETQYF,TGTGCCAGCAGCTTCCGAGAGGAGACCCAGTACTTC,-,TRBV7-2,TRBJ2-5,-
CASSVLQGPQETQYF,TGCGCCAGCAGCGTCTTACAGGGGCCACAAGAGACCCAGTACTTC,-,TRBV5-1,TRBJ2-5,TRBD1
CAIADRGNTEAFF,TGTGCCATCGCGGACAGGGGGAACACTGAAGCTTTCTTT,-,TRBV10-3,TRBJ1-1,TRBD1
CASSLGQGSETQYF,TGTGCCAGCAGCTTAGGTCAAGGATCGGAGACCCAGTACTTC,-,TRBV7-3,TRBJ2-5,-
CASSLPGFFGYTF,TGTGCCAGCAGCTTACCAGGGTTTTTTGGCTACACCTTC,-,TRBV5-4,TRBJ1-2,-
CASSKRGNSYEQYF,TGTGCCAGTAGTAAAAGGGGGAACTCCTACGAGCAGTACTTC,-,TRBV19,TRBJ2-7,-
CASSLTRTYEQYF,TGTGCCAGCAGTTTGACGCGGACCTACGAGCAGTACTTC,-,TRBV27,TRBJ2-7,-
CASSWGDGNEQFF,TGTGCCAGCAGCTGGGGTGACGGTAATGAGCAGTTCTTC,-,TRBV7-3,TRBJ2-1,-
CASSLGPLIDTSGGEQFF,TGTGCCAGCAGCTTAGGCCCATTGATAGACACCAGCGGGGGTGAGCAGTTCTTC,-,TRBV7-9,TRBJ2-1,TRBD2
CASSGGGRQPQHF,TGTGCCAGCAGTGGCGGGGGTCGCCAGCCCCAGCATTTT,-,TRBV2,TRBJ1-5,-
CAWSGRGDVTEAFF,TGTGCCTGGAGTGGTCGAGGGGATGTAACTGAAGCTTTCTTT,-,TRBV30,TRBJ1-1,-
CASSLAGTGGYEQYF,TGTGCCAGCAGCTTAGCCGGGACAGGGGGCTACGAGCAGTACTTC,once,TRBV7-3,TRBJ2-7,TRBD1
CSVEDPGQSSYNEQFF,TGCAGCGTTGAAGATCCGGGACAGAGCTCCTACAATGAGCAGTTCTTC,once,TRBV29-1,TRBJ2-1,TRBD1
CASSPQAEGANVLTF,TGTGCCAGCAGCCCGCAAGCGGAAGGGGCCAACGTCCTGACTTTC,-,TRBV5-4,TRBJ2-6,-
CASSLTLGTSGRKDTQYF,TGTGCCAGTAGTCTCACCCTCGGGACTAGCGGGAGGAAGGATACGCAGTATTTT,-,TRBV19,TRBJ2-3,TRBD2
CASGLSTNPSTDTQYF,TGTGCTAGTGGTCTCTCGACAAACCCCAGCACAGATACGCAGTATTTT,-,TRBV12-5,TRBJ2-3,-
CASKPGIQPYEQYF,TGTGCCAGCAAGCCCGGGATCCAACCCTACGAGCAGTACTTC,-,TRBV28,TRBJ2-7,-
CAWVDRRFPYEQYF,TGTGCCTGGGTGGATCGTAGATTTCCCTACGAGCAGTACTTC,-,TRBV30,TRBJ2-7,-
CASSPNSLLWTSDYNEQFF,TGTGCCAGCAGCCCGAATTCGCTTTTATGGACTAGCGACTACAATGAGCAGTTCTTC,-,TRBV7-9,TRBJ2-1,TRBD2
CANPDRGNNQPQHF,TGTGCCAACCCAGACAGGGGCAATAATCAGCCCCAGCATTTT,-,TRBV6-4,TRBJ1-5,TRBD1
CAISGKVSKGETQYF,TGTGCCATCTCGGGGAAGGTTTCCAAAGGGGAGACCCAGTACTTC,-,TRBV10-3,TRBJ2-5,-
CASDPGTRYGYTF,TGTGCTAGTGACCCAGGGACACGTTATGGCTACACCTTC,-,TRBV12-5,TRBJ1-2,-
CASIRRGTGELFF,TGCGCCAGCATCCGGAGGGGTACCGGGGAGCTGTTTTTT,once,TRBV23-1,TRBJ2-2,-
CASSRIGTAYNEQFF,TGTGCCAGCAGTAGAATCGGGACAGCTTACAATGAGCAGTTCTTC,-,TRBV11-3,TRBJ2-1,TRBD1
CASSFSLAGDEQFF,TGTGCCAGCAGTTTTAGCCTAGCGGGGGATGAGCAGTTCTTC,-,TRBV27,TRBJ2-1,TRBD2
CAIGRGPSYEQYF,TGTGCCATTGGCAGGGGACCCTCCTACGAGCAGTACTTC,once,TRBV10-3,TRBJ2-7,-
CASSRRPGQGVGEQYF,TGTGCCAGCAGCCGCCGACCGGGACAGGGGGTCGGCGAGCAGTACTTC,-,TRBV14,TRBJ2-7,TRBD1
CASSRNRGDTEAFF,TGTGCCAGCAGCCGAAACAGGGGAGACACTGAAGCTTTCTTT,-,TRBV5-6,TRBJ1-1,TRBD1